This TCR beta chain appears in the sequencing data of a study of cytotoxic CD8 clonotypes in ibrutinib-treated CLL. As to this clone: Antigen specificity is unknown.

Germline loops: CDR1 SGHKS, CDR2 YYEKEE (reference sequence). V was clipped by 0 bases and J by 16 bases, with 17 bases between them. This CDR3 region has 13 residues. Study-wide results and caveats: While tracking circulating CD8+ T-cell counts, baseline clonality exceeded that of age-matched healthy donors.

Here immunoSEQ multiplex PCR was the method, and the copy in TCRdb shows in-frame clones only, minus some. This sample has fewer than 150,000 clones; around four fifths occur once, and the top ten carry 3% to 4%. The chain is built from TRBV5-5 and TRBJ1-5; D gene ambiguous. This TCR came from a human donor with chronic lymphocytic leukemia. Here the sequenced sample was PBMCs, taken after 24 months of ibrutinib treatment. The CDR3: CASSLGPPAAGHF. The DNA of the CDR3 is TGTGCCAGCAGCTTGGGCCCCCCGGCAGCCGGCCATTTT.